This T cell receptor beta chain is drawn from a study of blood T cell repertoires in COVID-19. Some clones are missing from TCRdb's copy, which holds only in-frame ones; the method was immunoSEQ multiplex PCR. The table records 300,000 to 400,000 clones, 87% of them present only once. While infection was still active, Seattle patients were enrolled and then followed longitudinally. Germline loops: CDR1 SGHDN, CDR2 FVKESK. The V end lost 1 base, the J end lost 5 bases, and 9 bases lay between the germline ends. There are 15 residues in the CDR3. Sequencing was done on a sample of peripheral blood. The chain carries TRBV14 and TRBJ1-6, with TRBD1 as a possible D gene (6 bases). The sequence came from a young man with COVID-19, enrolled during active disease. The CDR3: CASSQGTANNSPLHF. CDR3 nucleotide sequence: TGTGCCAGCAGCCAAGGGACAGCAAATAATTCACCCCTCCACTTT.